This TCR beta chain was retrieved from a study of cytomegalovirus exposure and HLA in healthy donors. Across the study: A prior study identified approximately 120 million unique TCR beta sequences from roughly 180 million T cells.

13 Jbeta primers and 60 Vbeta primers were used for the PCR. TCRdb's table, derived via immunoSEQ multiplex PCR, lists solely in-frame clones and lacks some. The repertoire holds some 93,000 clones, with approximately 81% as singletons. V gave up 2 bases and J gave up 4 bases; unmatched junction bases: 4. Germline-derived CDR1 and CDR2 are PRHDT and FYEKMQ (reference sequence). CDR3 size: 15 residues. In this sample, this clone turned up once. The target antigen is unknown. Study-wide points: Analyzed later, association rates of TCRs varied across HLA loci, with DRB1 most and HLA-C fewest. Per published reports, the classifier diagnosed cytomegalovirus status with high specificity and sensitivity. In terms of immune exposure information, only CMV serostatus was available.

This receptor was obtained from a middle-aged woman in good health and CMV-seronegative. This chain joins TRBV13 and TRBJ1-2; 10 bases line up with TRBD1. The sequenced sample consisted of PBMCs. CDR3 amino acids: CASSLRDRGLYGYTF. CDR3 in DNA: TGTGCCAGCAGCTTACGAGACAGGGGGCTCTATGGCTACACCTTC.